A selection of T cell receptor beta chains follows, all from one sample in a study of cytomegalovirus exposure and HLA in healthy donors. Repertoires were generated with immunoSEQ multiplex PCR, while TCRdb's copy carries only in-frame clones and drops some. The sample has 150,000 to 200,000 clones, less than 90% seen once. Source material: PBMCs. Source of these receptors: a woman in her late teens or twenties in good health and CMV-seronegative. The CDR3 runs from the conserved cysteine through the conserved F or W. The D gene is left open where the match is weak. Size is stated for part of the rows, as once, few or many counts, or as a class when the clone is expanded.

clone size	V gene	D gene	J gene	CDR3 DNA	CDR3 protein
-	TRBV7-9	TRBD2	TRBJ2-1	TGTGCCAGCAGCTTACAGGCGGGAGATAATGAGCAGTTCTTC	CASSLQAGDNEQFF
-	TRBV9	TRBD2	TRBJ2-7	TGTGCCAGCAGCGTAGGGGCGGGGGGCTCCTACGAGCAGTACTTC	CASSVGAGGSYEQYF
-	TRBV28	TRBD2	TRBJ2-1	TGTGCCAGCAGTTCTCTTTGGAAGACTAGCGGGGGGAACCCCTACAATGAGCAGTTCTTC	CASSSLWKTSGGNPYNEQFF
once	TRBV5-1	-	TRBJ2-7	TGCGCCAGCAGCCGACTCCGGGACATGGACGAGCAGTACTTC	CASSRLRDMDEQYF
-	TRBV4-1	-	TRBJ2-1	TGCGCCAGCAGCCAAGAACAACCATCCTACAATGAGCAGTTCTTC	CASSQEQPSYNEQFF
-	TRBV29-1	TRBD2	TRBJ2-2	TGCAGCGTTAGTTCCCGGCGGGGGGATCGGACGGGTAGGATGGGTCCCGGGGAGCTGTTTTTT	CSVSSRRGDRTGRMGPGELFF
-	TRBV28	-	TRBJ1-2	TGTGCCAGCAGTCCGACAGTGAACTATGGCTACACCTTC	CASSPTVNYGYTF
few	TRBV28	-	TRBJ1-1	TGTGCCAGCAGTTTATCGGGAGCGGCTTTCTTT	CASSLSGAAFF
-	TRBV11-2	-	TRBJ1-1	TGTGCCAGCAGCTTAGGAGCCTCCACTGAAGCTTTCTTT	CASSLGASTEAFF
few	TRBV6-5	TRBD1	TRBJ1-3	TGTGCCAGCAGTTACTCGTTGGGACAGGGCGAAAACACCATATATTTT	CASSYSLGQGENTIYF
-	TRBV27	-	TRBJ1-2	TGTGCCAGCAGTGCGGGCGGGACCCTTTTCCGAAACTATGGCTACACCTTC	CASSAGGTLFRNYGYTF
-	TRBV4-2	-	TRBJ2-3	TGTGCCAGCAGCCAAGGAGGACAGTCTAGCACAGATACGCAGTATTTT	CASSQGGQSSTDTQYF
-	TRBV9	-	TRBJ1-4	TGTGCCAGCAGCGCAGTCTGGCAGGGAGGGCGTGAAAAACTGTTTTTT	CASSAVWQGGREKLFF
-	TRBV11-3	TRBD1	TRBJ1-1	TGTGCCAGCAGCTTCGACAGGGGTGAAGCTTTCTTT	CASSFDRGEAFF
-	TRBV7-6	TRBD1	TRBJ2-4	TGTGCCAGCAGCTTACCTTGCAGGACAGGGGCGGGAGCCAAAAACATTCAGTACTTC	CASSLPCRTGAGAKNIQYF
-	TRBV7-7	TRBD2	TRBJ2-3	TGTGCCAGCAGCCCTAGCGGGGGGGCCGATACGCAGTATTTT	CASSPSGGADTQYF
-	TRBV2	-	TRBJ2-2	TGTGCCAGCAGTTCCGGGACAAAAAACACCGGGGAGCTGTTTTTT	CASSSGTKNTGELFF
-	TRBV12-1	-	TRBJ1-5	TGTGCCAGCAGCTTTGGACAGATGGGCAAAGCCCAGCATTTT	CASSFGQMGKAQHF
-	TRBV6-1	TRBD2	TRBJ2-2	TGTGCCAGCAGTGTCGTAGCGGGGGGCACCGGGGAGCTGTTTTTT	CASSVVAGGTGELFF
few	TRBV5-8	TRBD1	TRBJ1-1	TGTGCCAGCAGCCTTGACAGGGCTCCGGAAGGAGCTTTCTTT	CASSLDRAPEGAFF
-	TRBV9	-	TRBJ2-5	TGTGCCAGCAGCCCACGATCGGAAGAGACCCAGTACTTC	CASSPRSEETQYF
-	TRBV7-9	-	TRBJ1-5	TGTGCCAGCAGCTTGACAGGCAGGTATCAGCCCCAGCATTTT	CASSLTGRYQPQHF
-	TRBV6-1	-	TRBJ1-6	TGTGCCAGCAGCGAATGGGCGTTTAATAATTCACCCCTCCACTTT	CASSEWAFNNSPLHF
once	TRBV7-9	TRBD1	TRBJ1-2	TGTGCCAGCAGCTTGAACAGGGGGTATGGCTACACCTTC	CASSLNRGYGYTF
-	TRBV9	-	TRBJ2-7	TGTGCCAGCAGCGTAGCTACCGGGGTACGGTACGAGCAGTACTTC	CASSVATGVRYEQYF
-	TRBV2	-	TRBJ2-5	TGTGCCAGCAGTGAAGAGTCGGGGGAGGAGACCCAGTACTTC	CASSEESGEETQYF